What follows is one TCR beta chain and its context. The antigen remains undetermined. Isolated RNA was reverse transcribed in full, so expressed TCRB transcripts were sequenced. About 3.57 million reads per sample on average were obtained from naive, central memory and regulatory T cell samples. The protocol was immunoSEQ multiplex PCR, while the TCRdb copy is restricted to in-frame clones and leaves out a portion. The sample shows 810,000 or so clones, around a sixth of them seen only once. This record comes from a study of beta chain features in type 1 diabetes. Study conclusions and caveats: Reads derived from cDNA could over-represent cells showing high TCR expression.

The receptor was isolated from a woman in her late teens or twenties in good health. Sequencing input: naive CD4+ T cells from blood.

CDR3 loop: CSYRTGREQYF. As DNA, the CDR3 is TGCAGCTACCGGACAGGGAGAGAGCAGTACTTC. V is TRBV29-1 and J is TRBJ2-7; TRBD1 matches at 8 bases. V lost 8 bases, J lost 7 bases, and 7 bases stayed unmatched. Germline lookup yields CDR1 SQVTM and CDR2 ANQGSEA. This CDR3 region has 11 residues.